Following are 27 T cell receptor beta chains from one sample sequenced in a study of T cell repertoires in cytomegalovirus infection. TCRdb ran MiXCR on the reads and lists one entry per CDR3 protein. Altogether tens of thousands of distinct CDR3 sequences are present, roughly a quarter being singletons, with the ten largest covering 50%. No antigen has been assigned to these receptors. The sequenced sample was CD8+ T cells from cultured PBMCs, obtained from culture after CMV antigen stimulation. The receptors shown here come from a human donor in good health (CMV status not recorded). Some clones in this sample may be carry-over from other donors' samples.

This clonotype turned up a few times. The rearrangement links TRBV18 to TRBJ1-5; D uncertain. V was shortened by 5 bases and J by 0 bases, with 17 bases between the two germline ends. CDR1 and CDR2 (germline): KGHSH, LQKENI. The CDR3 length is 17 residues. The chain's CDR3 is CASSFLPQDDSNQPQHF. The CDR3 DNA reads as TGTGCCAGCTCATTTCTCCCCCAAGACGATAGCAATCAGCCCCAGCATTTT.

The chain is built from TRBV4-3 and TRBJ2-1; 16 nucleotides line up with TRBD2. Trimming removed 0 bases from V and 5 bases from J; junction bases left unmatched: 4. This CDR3 is built from 18 residues. The V gene's germline CDR1 is LGHNA and CDR2 YSLEER. The CDR3 DNA follows: TGCGCCAGCAGCCAAGATGGGACTAGCGGGAGGGCCGACAATGAGCAGTTCTTC. Translation gives CASSQDGTSGRADNEQFF.

The CDR3 nucleotides are TGTGCCAGTAGTACGGGACAGGGAGGCACTGAAGCTTTCTTT. Its protein is CASSTGQGGTEAFF. The chain combines TRBV19 with TRBJ1-1; 9 bases match TRBD1. Germline-derived CDR1 and CDR2 are LNHDA and SQIVND (reference sequence). The CDR3 runs 14 residues. The J segment lost 4 bases and the V segment lost 4 bases, leaving 4 bases of the junction unmatched.

The chain couples TRBV19 to TRBJ2-7; D perhaps matches TRBD2 (6 bases). The germline V gene has CDR1 LNHDA and CDR2 SQIVND (reference sequence). Trimming pared 3 bases from V and 1 base from J, leaving 16 bases between. This CDR3 contains 16 residues. The CDR3 loop reads CASSMGGVLSSYEQYF. CDR3 coding DNA: TGTGCCAGTAGTATGGGGGGAGTCTTATCATCCTACGAGCAGTACTTC.

The chain is built from TRBV9 and TRBJ1-2; possible D gene TRBD1, 6 bases. The CDR3 loop spans 17 amino acids. Germline V lookup: CDR1 SGDLS, CDR2 YYNGEE. V was clipped by 0 bases and J by 4 bases, with 19 bases between them. Written as DNA, the CDR3 is TGTGCCAGCAGCGTAGAGGCAGGGGCTGATTATAGCTATGGCTACACCTTC. Its protein product is CASSVEAGADYSYGYTF.

This clonotype was found many times. This chain connects TRBV11-1 to TRBJ2-1; 7 nucleotides match TRBD2. CDR3 length: 14 residues. The J segment lost 1 base and the V segment lost 8 bases, leaving 5 bases of the junction unmatched. Germline CDR1 reads SGHAT; CDR2 reads FQDESV (reference sequence). The CDR3 nucleotides read TGTGCCAGCTCCCAGCGGGAATCCTACAATGAGCAGTTCTTC. Translation: CASSQRESYNEQFF.

This clonotype was counted only a few times. V usage is TRBV28 and J usage is TRBJ1-6; possible D gene TRBD1, 5 bases. With 6 bases removed from V and 0 bases from J, the gap between germline ends came to 12 bases. This CDR3 comprises 16 residues. CDR1 MDHEN and CDR2 SYDVKM come from the germline V gene. The CDR3 nucleotides are TGTGCCAGCAGATGGGACGGGAGCTCCTATAATTCACCCCTCCACTTT. Its protein is CASRWDGSSYNSPLHF.

The rearrangement links TRBV4-1 to TRBJ1-5; tentatively, D is TRBD1 (5 bases). V shed 0 bases and J shed 7 bases, with 16 bases lying between them. The germline CDR1 and CDR2 sequences are MGHRA and YSYEKL. This CDR3 has 16 residues. CDR3 loop: CASSQEWGSLGQPQHF. The CDR3 DNA reads TGCGCCAGCAGCCAAGAGTGGGGGAGCCTCGGACAGCCCCAGCATTTT.

This clonotype was recorded at least ten times. The junction differs from germline at one of its ends, possibly a read error. The chain couples TRBV7-2 to TRBJ2-5; TRBD2 aligns across 12 bases. The CDR3 contains 17 residues. Germline assignment: CDR1 SGHTA and CDR2 FQGNSA. The CDR3, as DNA: TGTGCCAGCAGCCTAGCTAGCGGGAGGGCCATACCGGAGACCCAGTACTTC. Translated, it gives CASSLASGRAIPETQYF.

The CDR3 DNA reads as TGTGCCAGCAGCCAAGAGAGACTAGCGGGTACCTCCTACGAGCAGTACTTC. Its protein is CASSQERLAGTSYEQYF. This chain joins TRBV4-2 and TRBJ2-7; TRBD2 matches 10 bases. This CDR3 comprises 17 residues. Germline V gene lookup returns CDR1 LGHNA and CDR2 YNFKEQ. V trimming: 0 bases; J trimming: 0 bases; junction bases outside the gene matches: 5.

This clonotype showed up many times. The gene calls are TRBV12-3 or TRBV12-4 and TRBJ1-2; no clear D gene. The CDR3 runs 13 residues. V dropped 6 bases and J dropped 4 bases, with 12 bases sitting between them. The CDR3 DNA is TGTGCCAGCAGCTTCGTCGACGGCTATGGCTACACCTTC. As protein: CASSFVDGYGYTF.

V gene TRBV30 combines with J gene TRBJ1-1; TRBD1 is a possible D gene (5 bases). Trimming stripped 5 bases from V and 5 bases from J, with 18 bases between. The CDR3 consists of 14 residues. Germline V gene data show CDR1 as GTSNPN and CDR2 as SVGIG (reference sequence). CDR3 loop: CAWEMGQGATEAFF. In DNA form, the CDR3 reads TGTGCCTGGGAGATGGGGCAGGGTGCAACTGAAGCTTTCTTT.

This clonotype appeared many times. The CDR3 sequence is CASSFERNSLYNEQFF. CDR3 nucleotides: TGTGCCAGCAGTTTTGAGCGGAACTCCCTCTACAATGAGCAGTTCTTC. The chain has TRBV6-2 or TRBV6-3 and TRBJ2-1; maybe TRBD2 (5 bases). Germline V lookup: CDR1 MNHEY, CDR2 SVGEGT. Trimming took 4 bases from V and 3 from J, leaving 16 bases between them. The CDR3 sequence is 16 residues long.

The rearrangement links TRBV29-1 to TRBJ2-1; D is unclear. CDR3 size: 13 residues. The V end was cut by 4 bases, the J end by 0 bases, with 7 bases between. CDR1 SQVTM and CDR2 ANQGSEA come from the germline V gene. CDR3: CSVATGSYNEQFF. The CDR3 DNA is TGCAGCGTTGCAACGGGCTCCTACAATGAGCAGTTCTTC.

This clonotype was seen many times. This sequence joins TRBV7-6 and TRBJ2-5, with TRBD2 identical over 10 bases. Looked up from germline, CDR1 is SGHVS and CDR2 is FNYEAQ. The CDR3 spans 16 residues. The V gene end was trimmed by 2 bases and the J gene end by 2 bases; junction bases not matched to a gene: 5. The CDR3 sequence: CASSLLGTSAQETQYF. For the CDR3, the DNA is TGTGCCAGCAGCTTACTCGGGACTAGCGCACAAGAGACCCAGTACTTC.

This clonotype has a count of ten or more. CDR3 loop: CASGLAFLSGTNTGELFF. DNA of the CDR3: TGTGCTAGTGGTTTGGCATTTCTGTCCGGGACTAACACCGGGGAGCTGTTTTTT. The chain is built from TRBV12-5 and TRBJ2-2; D possibly corresponds to TRBD2 (6 bases). From germline, CDR1 is LGHNT and CDR2 FRNRAP. Trimming cost V 1 base and J 2 bases, with 17 bases left between them. The length of the CDR3 is 18 residues.

The chain has TRBV12-3 or TRBV12-4 and TRBJ2-7, with 12 bases aligning to TRBD1. The CDR3 has 14 residues. With 6 bases clipped from V and 7 bases from J, the junction kept 7 bases outside the gene matches. The CDR3: CASRPGQGAGEQYF. DNA for the CDR3: TGTGCCAGCAGGCCGGGACAGGGGGCAGGGGAGCAGTACTTC.

This clonotype occurred many times. This chain joins TRBV7-6 and TRBJ2-6; no clear D gene. This CDR3 has 14 residues. CDR1 and CDR2 from the germline V gene are SGHVS and FNYEAQ. V was pared by 5 bases and J by 4 bases, with 9 bases between. The CDR3 here is CASSPRSGANVLTF. The CDR3 region has the DNA TGTGCCAGCAGCCCTCGTAGCGGGGCCAACGTCCTGACTTTC.

The sample holds a few counts of this clonotype. This chain uses TRBV6-2 or TRBV6-3 with TRBJ2-7, with D perhaps TRBD2 (6 bases). This CDR3 has 12 amino acids. Deletions cut 5 bases from V and 7 bases from J, with 12 bases between. Germline lookup yields CDR1 MNHEY and CDR2 SVGEGT. CDR3 protein: CASSPSGFEQYF. In DNA form, the CDR3 reads TGTGCCAGCAGTCCCAGCGGGTTTGAGCAGTACTTC.

This chain links TRBV12-5 with TRBJ2-3, with 7 bases aligning to TRBD2. CDR1 and CDR2 (germline): LGHNT, FRNRAP. The J segment lost 2 bases and the V segment lost 4 bases, leaving 6 bases of the junction unmatched. This CDR3 contains 15 residues. The CDR3 loop reads CASGWSGTFTDTQYF. In DNA, the CDR3 is TGTGCTAGTGGTTGGAGCGGGACCTTCACAGATACGCAGTATTTT.

This clonotype has a handful of counts. This chain links TRBV16 with TRBJ1-4, with D tentatively TRBD1 (5 bases). The germline V gene has CDR1 KGHSY and CDR2 FQNENV. The length of the CDR3 is 14 residues. The V end was cut by 5 bases, the J end by 6 bases, with 13 bases between. CDR3 nucleotides: TGTGCCAGCAGCACCTGGGACGGATATGAAAAACTGTTTTTT. This translates into CASSTWDGYEKLFF.

This chain links TRBV6-1 with TRBJ1-4, with 7 bases identical to TRBD1. Germline values: CDR1 MNHNS, CDR2 SASEGT. The ends lost 6 bases at V and 3 bases at J; junction bases unmatched: 10. This CDR3 region has 16 residues. The DNA for the CDR3 is TGTGCCAGCAGCCTGGGACGGACAGGAGCTAATGAAAAACTGTTTTTT. This sequence encodes CASSLGRTGANEKLFF.

This clonotype was counted many times. The V and J genes are TRBV9 and TRBJ1-4; D is ambiguous. The V end was cut by 3 bases, the J end by 10 bases, with 16 bases between. From germline, CDR1 is SGDLS and CDR2 YYNGEE. This CDR3 region has 14 residues. The CDR3 DNA is TGTGCCAGCAGCGGGGAGGCAGCGGCGGGAAAACTGTTTTTT. It specifies CASSGEAAAGKLFF.

The chain is built from TRBV11-3 and TRBJ1-1, with a possible D match to TRBD1 (6 bases). Germline V gene lookup returns CDR1 SGHNT and CDR2 YENEEA. The V end was cut by 1 base, the J end by 0 bases, with 9 bases between. The CDR3 consists of 15 residues. Here the CDR3 reads CASSLGGTLNTEAFF. The CDR3 DNA reads as TGTGCCAGCAGCTTAGGGGGGACACTGAACACTGAAGCTTTCTTT.

This clonotype has ten or more counts. The chain is built from TRBV6-2 or TRBV6-3 and TRBJ2-6; weak D call: TRBD1 (6 bases). The germline V gene encodes CDR1 MNHEY and CDR2 SVGEGT. This CDR3 contains 19 residues. V lost 2 bases and J 2 bases, leaving 19 bases between the germline ends. CDR3 bases: TGTGCCAGCAGTTACCTCCGCACGTTTTCAGGGGCTGGGGCCAACGTCCTGACTTTC. This translates into CASSYLRTFSGAGANVLTF.

This clonotype occurred many times. The chain has TRBV27 and TRBJ2-1; 12 bases fit TRBD2. J lost 8 bases, V lost 4 bases, and 9 bases had no gene match. The CDR3 extends over 16 amino acids. Germline loops: CDR1 MNHEY, CDR2 SMNVEV (reference sequence). This CDR3 reads CASSSPLAGGVHEQFF. The CDR3 DNA is TGTGCCAGCAGTTCTCCCCTAGCGGGAGGGGTGCATGAGCAGTTCTTC.

V usage is TRBV7-6 and J usage is TRBJ1-1; D gene uncertain. Germline V gives CDR1 SGHVS, CDR2 FNYEAQ. This CDR3 has 14 residues. V was pared by 1 base and J by 4 bases, with 10 bases between. In nucleotides, the CDR3 is TGTGCCAGCAGCTTAGAATTGGTGGGCACTGAAGCTTTCTTT. It specifies CASSLELVGTEAFF.